The present T cell receptor (beta chain) was sequenced within a study of blood T cell repertoires in COVID-19. The V gene lost 1 base and the J gene lost 5 bases, with 11 bases spanning the gap. Germline CDR1 is MDHEN and CDR2 is SYDVKM. This CDR3 region has 14 residues. This clone was observed a handful of times. Per the original data handling: Reference gene primer amplification in the assay estimated nucleated cell counts. The method was immunoSEQ multiplex PCR; TCRdb's version includes in-frame clones alone and lacks a portion of them. The V and J calls and clone size are taken from that table; D and trimming were inferred from the DNA. This sample has around 130,000 clones, with roughly 86% found just once.

Sequenced sample: peripheral blood. This sequence originates from a human donor in a cohort sampled during active COVID-19. The gene calls are TRBV28 and TRBJ1-1; tentatively, D is TRBD1 (6 bases). CDR3 amino acids: CASSLYRAGTEAFF. The CDR3 region has the DNA TGTGCCAGCAGTTTATACAGGGCCGGAACTGAAGCTTTCTTT.